Listed here is a single T cell receptor (beta chain). The antigen is undetermined. This sample is drawn from a study of molecular identifiers for immune sequencing clone quantification. General study results and limits: Among effectors, clones above 20 RNA copies held over 97% of molecules; among naive cells, under 1%. Among more than 850,000 naive cells, spiked Jurkat TCR RNA from a single cell was reportedly detectable.

CDR3 size: 20 residues. Germline CDR1 and CDR2: LGHNA and YNFKEQ. The ends were cut back, 6 bases at V and 4 bases at J, with 34 bases in the middle. TCRdb itself ran the PCR reads through MiXCR, one entry per CDR3 protein. The data hold approximately 97,000 distinct CDR3 sequences, with about 35% observed a single time. The sequence was collected from a human donor in good health. Some libraries in this study had Jurkat cell RNA spiked in. The sample was naive CD8+ T cells from blood, with Jurkat cell RNA spiked in. Subset given: FACS-sorted CD8+CD4-CCR7+CD45RA+ naive T cells. This chain links TRBV4-2 with TRBJ2-7, with D perhaps TRBD2 (6 bases). CDR3 nucleotides: TGTGCCAGCAGTCACGCTCCTAGCGATCCTATCCAAACGACATCATACGAGCAGTACTTC. Encoded protein: CASSHAPSDPIQTTSYEQYF.